This TCR beta chain was retrieved from a study of response to subunit inactivated influenza vaccine (dated by TCRdb to about 2018). A note on the overall study: Deep quantitative profiling of the T cell receptor repertoire was used in the study to follow responses to a trivalent subunit inactivated influenza vaccine.

The CDR3 contains 12 residues, cysteine and phenylalanine counted. The only DNA kept is the CDR3, 36 bases in frame from the first base. V is shortened by 5 bases, J by 7 bases, and the region joining them spans 9 bases. This clonotype was found a few times. The target of this receptor is not known. Base qualities are not provided; no much larger clone lies one nucleotide away. Library prep was done by RT-PCR. TCRdb shows the sequencer as Illumina HiSeq 2500. The public sequencing data were trimmed at Q25 with fastp and processed into clonotypes with MiXCR by TCRdb, which kept only in-frame beta chains. Every entry covers one CDR3 protein and lists the most common genes and DNA from its rows. This sample gives 800,000 to 1,000,000 distinct CDR3 sequences in total; less than 25% of them show up just once. Around 9.6% of the sample is held by the ten biggest clonotypes. Study-level results and caveats: The authors proposed that each seasonal influenza vaccination may bring in only a limited number of new T cells.

This TCR was sampled from a man aged 45-65 years who received an inactivated influenza vaccine. Donor details come from another sample of the same person, matched by shared clones. This sequence uses TRBV12-3 or TRBV12-4 and TRBJ2-1; no D segment can be confidently identified. The material was PBMCs from blood, obtained around 5 days after vaccination. The nucleotide sequence reads as follows: TGTGCCAGCAGTCCTCGGACGAATGAGCAGTTCTTC. Its translation is CASSPRTNEQFF.